Sequencing of this T cell receptor (beta chain) was carried out in a study of T-cell reconstitution after alpha-beta-depleted transplantation in children. The TCRbeta library incorporated unique molecular identifiers. From the PCR reads, TCRdb called clonotypes with MiXCR, one entry per CDR3 protein. The top ten hold more than 2% of the sample, which has approximately 520,000 distinct CDR3 sequences, less than 35% seen once. The clonotype originates from a human donor who donated a stem cell graft to a child with aplastic anemia. Sequenced material: PBMCs from the stem cell graft donor, taken from the stem cell graft.

CDR3 loop: CATSRGYGELFF. The DNA of the CDR3 is TGTGCCACCAGCAGAGGGTACGGGGAGCTGTTTTTT. The chain recombines TRBV15 with TRBJ2-2; D uncertain. V was pared by 1 base and J by 7 bases, with 4 bases between. This CDR3 spans 12 amino acids. The germline V gene encodes CDR1 LNHNV and CDR2 YYDKDF (reference sequence). Full variable domain (rest looked up from reference TRBV15 and TRBJ2-2): DAMVIQNPRYQVTQFGKPVTLSCSQTLNHNVMYWYQQKSSQAPKLLFHYYDKDFNNEADTPDNFQSRRPNTSFCFLDIRSPGLGDTAMYLCATSRGYGELFFGEGSRLTVL.